Each of the 5 T cell receptor beta chains below was sequenced from the same sample in a study of blood T cell repertoires in COVID-19 (TCRdb year 2020). Library preparation was by the immunoSEQ multiplex PCR assay. TCRdb retrieved this table from immuneACCESS and kept in-frame rearrangements only. Not all clones are present; in checked studies, unresolved V genes account for under half, and no reason is known for the remainder. Across this sample there are nearly 25,000 clones, with around 86% seen only once. The top ten hold just over 6.5% of the sample. Sequencing was carried out using peripheral blood. These receptor sequences come from a man between 65 and 80 years old with acute or convalescent COVID-19.

The chain is built from TRBV7-2 and TRBJ2-1; TRBD2 aligns across 8 bases. Germline V gene sequence: CDR1 SGHTA, CDR2 FQGNSA. The CDR3 covers 15 residues. The V and J ends lost 5 bases and 3 bases, in that order; junction bases with no gene match: 6. CDR3 DNA: TGTGCCAGCAGCATTAGCGGGGCAATCTACAATGAGCAGTTCTTC. Its protein is CASSISGAIYNEQFF.

The chain is built from TRBV5-4 and TRBJ1-1; 7 nucleotides line up with TRBD1. The CDR3 runs to 13 residues. Germline assignment: CDR1 SGHNT and CDR2 YYREEE (reference sequence). The V segment lost 5 bases and the J segment 0 bases; nucleotides outside the gene matches: 1. CDR3 nucleotides: TGTGCCAGCAGGGGACAGATGAACACTGAAGCTTTCTTT. It is translated as CASRGQMNTEAFF.

The V and J genes are TRBV10-2 and TRBJ1-1; D is unresolved. The CDR3 runs to 10 residues. In germline, CDR1 is WSHSY, CDR2 SAAADI. The V and J ends lost 7 bases and 9 bases respectively, with 9 bases between them. CDR3 protein: CASIGGQAFF. In DNA form, the CDR3 reads TGCGCCAGCATTGGAGGGCAAGCTTTCTTT.

The chain's CDR3 is CASSPLAGGTTDTQYF. The CDR3 bases are TGTGCCAGCTCACCGCTAGCGGGAGGTACCACAGATACGCAGTATTTT. V and J are TRBV18 and TRBJ2-3, with 11 nucleotides matching TRBD2. Germline V gene sequence: CDR1 KGHSH, CDR2 LQKENI. The J segment lost 2 bases and the V segment lost 3 bases, leaving 4 bases of the junction unmatched. The CDR3 length is 16 residues.

The gene calls are TRBV6-4 and TRBJ2-1, with 13 bases matching TRBD2. J lost 9 bases, V lost 3 bases, and 8 bases had no gene match. Germline loops: CDR1 MRHNA, CDR2 SNTAGT. The CDR3 has 16 residues. CDR3 DNA: TGTGCCAGCAGTGAACTAGCGGGGGGGCTTAGTGGTGAGCAGTTCTTC. It codes for CASSELAGGLSGEQFF.